The 14 T cell receptor beta chains given below trace back to one sample, sequenced in a study of CD8 T cells in Susac syndrome. Reverse transcription of roughly 0.45 to 1 ug RNA used random hexamers. TCRdb itself ran the immunoSEQ multiplex PCR reads through MiXCR, one entry per CDR3 protein. The sample records about 140,000 distinct CDR3 sequences, approximately 95% being singletons. Sequencing used CD8+ T cells from PBMCs. These receptors originate from a human donor in good health.

This chain links TRBV29-1 with TRBJ2-7; 9 positions agree with TRBD2. Germline CDR1 and CDR2: SQVTM and ANQGSEA. The CDR3 contains 13 residues. J gave up 3 bases and V 5 bases, and 5 bases lay outside the gene matches. The CDR3 sequence is CSVTGTSHYEQYF. DNA for the CDR3: TGCAGCGTTACCGGGACTAGCCACTACGAGCAGTACTTC.

This rearrangement joins TRBV21-1 to TRBJ1-2; the table calls TRBD1, which could not be checked here. TRBV21-1 is tagged as a pseudogene. This CDR3 has 14 residues. The CDR3 nucleotides read TGTGCCAGCAGCCCCTTCGGGGGGACCCCTGGCTACACCTTC. Protein: CASSPFGGTPGYTF.

This chain joins TRBV29-1 and TRBJ2-1; the D call may be TRBD1 or TRBD2 (5 bases each). The length of the CDR3 is 12 residues. Germline CDR1 SQVTM, CDR2 ANQGSEA. V was clipped by 6 bases and J by 7 bases, with 13 bases between them. CDR3 loop: CSVAIGENEQFF. CDR3 nucleotide sequence: TGCAGCGTAGCAATAGGGGAGAATGAGCAGTTCTTC.

This sequence joins TRBV5-1 and TRBJ2-7, with TRBD1 as a possible D gene (5 bases). This CDR3 region has 14 residues. The V gene's germline CDR1 is SGHRS and CDR2 YFSETQ. The V and J ends lost 4 bases and 5 bases respectively, with 16 bases between them. CDR3 in amino acids: CASSPGGQGHEQYF. The CDR3 region has the DNA TGCGCCAGCAGCCCAGGTGGGCAGGGCCACGAGCAGTACTTC.

This clonotype appeared once. The V gene is TRBV28, the J gene TRBJ2-3; tentatively, D is TRBD1 or TRBD2 (6 bases each). Germline V gene lookup returns CDR1 MDHEN and CDR2 SYDVKM. Trimming shortened V by 2 bases and J by 3 bases, and 9 bases separated the two germline ends. The CDR3 runs to 14 residues. DNA of the CDR3: TGTGCCAGCAGTTTACGGGGGCAGACAGATACGCAGTATTTT. Its protein is CASSLRGQTDTQYF.

This clonotype was counted at least ten times. The gene calls are TRBV27 and TRBJ2-7; D is perhaps TRBD1 (5 bases). The CDR3 length is 11 residues. Per germline, CDR1 MNHEY and CDR2 SMNVEV (reference sequence). V lost 4 bases to trimming and J lost 4 bases, with 5 bases between them. CDR3 DNA sequence: TGTGCCAGCAGTTCAGGGTACGAGCAGTACTTC. This translates into CASSSGYEQYF.

This clonotype was counted between two and nine times. The V gene is TRBV6-5, the J gene TRBJ2-7; TRBD2 might be the D (5 bases). The ends were cut back, 0 bases at V and 4 bases at J, with 7 bases in the middle. Germline V gene data show CDR1 as MNHEY and CDR2 as SVGAGI. The CDR3 runs to 13 residues. This CDR3 reads CASSYSTGYEQYF. CDR3 nucleotide sequence: TGTGCCAGCAGTTACTCGACGGGGTACGAGCAGTACTTC.

V is TRBV6-1 and J is TRBJ1-1; D possibly corresponds to TRBD1 (5 bases). The V gene's germline CDR1 is MNHNS and CDR2 SASEGT. Trimming removed 6 bases from V and 6 bases from J, with 14 bases in between. CDR3 length: 13 amino acids. CDR3 sequence: CASSDQGVSEAFF. Here the CDR3 DNA reads TGTGCCAGCAGCGACCAAGGGGTTTCTGAAGCTTTCTTT.

On this clonotype: Compared with germline, one end of the junction differs, possibly owing to a read error. V gene TRBV19 combines with J gene TRBJ1-5; TRBD1 matches 10 bases. Germline CDR1 reads LNHDA; CDR2 reads SQIVND (reference sequence). The CDR3 totals 14 residues. The CDR3 protein is CASETGGFNHPQHF. For the CDR3, the DNA is TGTGCCAGCGAGACAGGGGGCTTCAATCACCCCCAGCATTTT.

The chain links TRBV2 to TRBJ2-7, with D perhaps matching TRBD2 (7 bases). The CDR3 consists of 15 residues. Germline loops: CDR1 SNHLY, CDR2 FYNNEI. Trimming pared 3 bases from V and 4 bases from J, leaving 16 bases between. CDR3 DNA sequence: TGTGCCAGCAGTGACGGGGGGCCGATCAGATACGAGCAGTACTTC. This encodes CASSDGGPIRYEQYF.

Here the CDR3 DNA reads TGTGCCAGCAGTCCGGGACTACTTTACGAGCAGTACTTC. This sequence encodes CASSPGLLYEQYF. This chain connects TRBV27 to TRBJ2-7; 7 bases agree with TRBD2. The CDR3 is made up of 13 amino acids. The germline gives CDR1 MNHEY, CDR2 SMNVEV (reference sequence). Losses at the gene ends were 5 bases for V and 4 bases for J; bases not matched to a gene: 5.

The chain combines TRBV20-1 with TRBJ2-5, with 12 bases aligning to TRBD2. In germline, CDR1 is DFQATT, CDR2 SNEGSKA (reference sequence). J lost 5 bases, V lost 0 bases, and 13 bases had no gene match. The CDR3 sequence is 18 residues long. CDR3 bases: TGCAGTGCTAGAGACCAAACTAGCGGGAGGTGGCGAAGGGAGACCCAGTACTTC. This translates into CSARDQTSGRWRRETQYF.

This rearrangement joins TRBV30 to TRBJ2-7; TRBD1 agrees at 8 bases. CDR1 is GTSNPN and CDR2 is SVGIG in the germline V gene (reference sequence). With V trimmed by 1 base and J by 2 bases, 4 bases remained unmatched. The CDR3 loop spans 14 amino acids. DNA of the CDR3: TGTGCCTGGAGTGGGGTCAGGGGGCCCTACGAGCAGTACTTC. Encoded protein: CAWSGVRGPYEQYF.

The chain has TRBV3-1 and TRBJ1-5; tentative D call: TRBD1 (5 bases). Trimming removed 0 bases at V and 7 bases at J, with 7 bases between. The CDR3 is 13 amino acids. Per germline, CDR1 LGHDT and CDR2 YNNKEL (reference sequence). The CDR3 is CASSQDPGQPQHF. In DNA form, the CDR3 reads TGTGCCAGCAGCCAAGATCCAGGGCAGCCCCAGCATTTT.